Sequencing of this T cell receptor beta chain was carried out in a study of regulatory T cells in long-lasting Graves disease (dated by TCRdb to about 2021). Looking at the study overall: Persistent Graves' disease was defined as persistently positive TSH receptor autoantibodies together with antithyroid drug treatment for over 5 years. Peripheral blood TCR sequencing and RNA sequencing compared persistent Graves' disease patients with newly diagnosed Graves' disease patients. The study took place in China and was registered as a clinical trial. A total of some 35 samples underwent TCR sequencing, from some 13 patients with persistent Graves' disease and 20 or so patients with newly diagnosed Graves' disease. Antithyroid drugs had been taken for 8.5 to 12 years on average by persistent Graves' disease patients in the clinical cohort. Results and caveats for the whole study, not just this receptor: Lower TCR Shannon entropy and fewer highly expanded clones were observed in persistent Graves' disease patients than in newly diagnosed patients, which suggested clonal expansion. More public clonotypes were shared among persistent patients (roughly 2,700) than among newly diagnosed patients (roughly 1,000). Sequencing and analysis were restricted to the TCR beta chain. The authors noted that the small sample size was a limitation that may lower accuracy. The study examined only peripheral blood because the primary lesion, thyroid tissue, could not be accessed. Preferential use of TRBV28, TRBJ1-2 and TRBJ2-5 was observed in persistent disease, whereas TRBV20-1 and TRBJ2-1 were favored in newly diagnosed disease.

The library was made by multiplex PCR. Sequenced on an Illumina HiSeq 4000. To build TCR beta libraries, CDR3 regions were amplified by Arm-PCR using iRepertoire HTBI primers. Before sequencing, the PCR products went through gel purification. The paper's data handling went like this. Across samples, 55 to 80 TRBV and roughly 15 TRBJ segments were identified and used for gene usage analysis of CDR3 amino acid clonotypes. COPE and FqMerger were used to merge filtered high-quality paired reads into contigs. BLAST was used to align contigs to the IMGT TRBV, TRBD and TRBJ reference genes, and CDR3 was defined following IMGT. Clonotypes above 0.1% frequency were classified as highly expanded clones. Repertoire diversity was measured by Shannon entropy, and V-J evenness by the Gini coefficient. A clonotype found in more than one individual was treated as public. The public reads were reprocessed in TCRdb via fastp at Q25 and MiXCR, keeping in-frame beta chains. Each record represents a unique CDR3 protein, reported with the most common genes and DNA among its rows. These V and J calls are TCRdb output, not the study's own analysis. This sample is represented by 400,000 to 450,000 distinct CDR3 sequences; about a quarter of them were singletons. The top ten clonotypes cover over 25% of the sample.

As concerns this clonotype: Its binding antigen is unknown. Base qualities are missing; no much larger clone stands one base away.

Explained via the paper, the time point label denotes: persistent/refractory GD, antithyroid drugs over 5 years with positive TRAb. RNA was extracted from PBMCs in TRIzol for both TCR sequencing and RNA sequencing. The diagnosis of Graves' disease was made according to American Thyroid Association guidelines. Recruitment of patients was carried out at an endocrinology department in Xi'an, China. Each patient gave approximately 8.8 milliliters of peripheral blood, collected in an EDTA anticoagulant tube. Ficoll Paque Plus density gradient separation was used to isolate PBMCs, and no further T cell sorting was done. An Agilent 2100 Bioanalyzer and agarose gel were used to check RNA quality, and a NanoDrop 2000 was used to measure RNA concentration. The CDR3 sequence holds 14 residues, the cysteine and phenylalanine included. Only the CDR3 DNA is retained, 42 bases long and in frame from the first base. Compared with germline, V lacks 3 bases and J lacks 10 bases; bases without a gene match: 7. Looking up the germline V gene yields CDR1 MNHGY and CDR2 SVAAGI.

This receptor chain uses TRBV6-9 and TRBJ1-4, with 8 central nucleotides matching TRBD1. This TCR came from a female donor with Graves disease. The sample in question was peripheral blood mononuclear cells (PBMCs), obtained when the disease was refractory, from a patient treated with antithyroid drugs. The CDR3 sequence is CASSYGTGSRKLFF. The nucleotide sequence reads TGTGCCAGCAGTTACGGGACAGGTTCGCGAAAACTGTTTTTT.